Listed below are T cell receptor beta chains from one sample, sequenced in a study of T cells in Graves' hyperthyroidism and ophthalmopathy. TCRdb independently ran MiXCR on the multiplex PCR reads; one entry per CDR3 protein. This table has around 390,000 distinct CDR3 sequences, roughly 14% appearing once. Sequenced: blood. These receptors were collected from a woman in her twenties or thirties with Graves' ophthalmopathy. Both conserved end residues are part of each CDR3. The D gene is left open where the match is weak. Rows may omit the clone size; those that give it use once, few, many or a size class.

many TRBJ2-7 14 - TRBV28 TGTGCCAGCAGTCACCCGGACGTGCCGTACGAGCAGTACTTC CASSHPDVPYEQYF
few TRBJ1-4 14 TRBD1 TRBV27 TGTGCCACCTCCTGGACAGGAATTAATGAAAAACTGTTTTTT CATSWTGINEKLFF
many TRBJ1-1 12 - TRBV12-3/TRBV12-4 TGTGCCAGCACCAAACTGGAAACCGAAGCTTTCTTT CASTKLETEAFF
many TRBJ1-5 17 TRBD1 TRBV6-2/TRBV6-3 TGTGCCAGCAGTTCCATCATTAACAGGGGGAGCAATCAGCCCCAGCATTTT CASSSIINRGSNQPQHF
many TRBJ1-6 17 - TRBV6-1 TGTGCCAGCAGCCTAGGTACGGAAAGCTCCTATAATTCACCCCTCCACTTT CASSLGTESSYNSPLHF
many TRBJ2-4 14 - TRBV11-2 TGTGCCAGCAGCTCCCCGCGCTACAAAAACATTCAGTACTTC CASSSPRYKNIQYF
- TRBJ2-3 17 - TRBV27 TGTGCCAGCAGCGGTAGGCGACTCACAGGGCCGTCTGGTACGCAGTATTTT CASSGRRLTGPSGTQYF
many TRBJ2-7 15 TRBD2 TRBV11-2 TGTGCCAGCAGCCGCAATAGCGGGGGGGGATACGAGCAGTACTTC CASSRNSGGGYEQYF
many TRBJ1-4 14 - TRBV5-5 TGTGCCAGCAGCACGACCGGGTTGGTCGAAAAACTGTTTTTT CASSTTGLVEKLFF
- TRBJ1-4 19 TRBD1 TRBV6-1 TGTGCCAGCAGTGACAGGGGACAGTTCCTGGCGAGTGCTAATGAAAAACTGTTTTTT CASSDRGQFLASANEKLFF
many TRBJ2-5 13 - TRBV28 TGTGCCAGCATCCCTACAGAGGTTGAGACCCAGTACTTC CASIPTEVETQYF
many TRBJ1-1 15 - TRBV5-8 TGTGCCAGCAGCACCCACCTTAGACAGTCGACTGAAGCTTTCTTT CASSTHLRQSTEAFF
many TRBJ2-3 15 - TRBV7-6 TGTGCCAGCAGCTTAGCCGAGCTGCGCACAGATACGCAGTATTTT CASSLAELRTDTQYF
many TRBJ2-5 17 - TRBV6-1 TGTGCCAGCAGTGAATCCAAGGTGTCAGGCCGAGGGGAGACCCAGTACTTC CASSESKVSGRGETQYF
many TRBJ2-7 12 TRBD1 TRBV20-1 TGCAGTGCTCAACGGGACAGCTACGAGCAGTACTTC CSAQRDSYEQYF
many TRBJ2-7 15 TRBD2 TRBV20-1 TGCAGTGCCCCCCGACTAGCGGGGGGAGGATACGAGCAGTACTTC CSAPRLAGGGYEQYF
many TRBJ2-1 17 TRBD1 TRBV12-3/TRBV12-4 TGTGCCAGCAGCCCCCCCTCGGGACAGGGAATCTACAATGAGCAGTTCTTC CASSPPSGQGIYNEQFF
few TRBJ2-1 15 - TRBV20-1 TGCAGTGCTAGAGAAGAGGGGGATACCTACAATGAGCAGTTCTTC CSAREEGDTYNEQFF
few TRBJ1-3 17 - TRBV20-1 TGCAGTGCTAGTCACCCGAGCCCCAACAGCGCTGGAAACACCATATATTTT CSASHPSPNSAGNTIYF
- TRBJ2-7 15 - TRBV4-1 TGCGCCAGCAGCCAAGAGTTAGTAAAGGGGTACGAGCAGTACTTC CASSQELVKGYEQYF
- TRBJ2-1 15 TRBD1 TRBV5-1 TGCGCCAGCAGCACGGGACAGGGACAAAACAATGAGCAGTTCTTC CASSTGQGQNNEQFF
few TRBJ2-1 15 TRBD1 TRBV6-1 TGTGCCAGCAGTTTAGACGGGACAGGATACAATGAGCAGTTCTTC CASSLDGTGYNEQFF
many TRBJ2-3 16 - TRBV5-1 TGCGCCAGCAGCTCCGGTGGGGACCCCACTACAGATACGCAGTATTTT CASSSGGDPTTDTQYF
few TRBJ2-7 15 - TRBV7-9 TGTGCCAGCAGCTTTAGCAGGGTCCTAGGGGATGAGCAGTACTTC CASSFSRVLGDEQYF
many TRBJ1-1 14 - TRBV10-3 TGTGCCATCAGTCGTGGGGGGCTTGGGACTGAAGCTTTCTTT CAISRGGLGTEAFF
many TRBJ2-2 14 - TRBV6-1 TGTGCCAGCAGTTACCTCCTATCCACCGGGGAGCTGTTTTTT CASSYLLSTGELFF
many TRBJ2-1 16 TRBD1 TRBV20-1 TGCAGTGCTAGTGACCTCAGGGGAACTACAGGGGATGAGCAGTTCTTC CSASDLRGTTGDEQFF
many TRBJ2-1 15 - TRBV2 TGTGCCAGCAGTGAGTCCATGGGGGGCCTAAGTGAGCAGTTCTTC CASSESMGGLSEQFF
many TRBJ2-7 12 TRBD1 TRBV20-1 TGCAGTGGGGACAGGTTTTTCTACGAGCAGTACTTC CSGDRFFYEQYF
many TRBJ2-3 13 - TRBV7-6 TGTGCCAGCAGCTCCCGACCAGGAGATACGCAGTATTTT CASSSRPGDTQYF
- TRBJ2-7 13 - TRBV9 TGTGCCAGCAGCGGGGACCAATCCTACGAGCAGTACTTC CASSGDQSYEQYF
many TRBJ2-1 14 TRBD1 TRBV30 TGTGCCTGGAGTGTCCCGGGACAGGTTCCGGGGCAGTTCTTC CAWSVPGQVPGQFF
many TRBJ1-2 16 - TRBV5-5 TGTGCCAGCAGCTTGGCCGTCGGTCTATCCTCCTATGGCTACACCTTC CASSLAVGLSSYGYTF
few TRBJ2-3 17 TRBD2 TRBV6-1 TGTGCCAGCAGTCTTCTTAGCGGGGGGAGGGGCACAGATACGCAGTATTTT CASSLLSGGRGTDTQYF
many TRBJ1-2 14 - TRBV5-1 TGCGCCAGCAGCTTCTCACCCGGTGATGAGGGCTACACCTTC CASSFSPGDEGYTF
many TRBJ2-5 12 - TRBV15 TGTGCCACCAGCAGAGATGGGGACGCCCAGTACTTC CATSRDGDAQYF
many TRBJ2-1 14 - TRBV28 TGTGCCAGCACCCACATTCCCCAATACAATGAGCAGTTCTTC CASTHIPQYNEQFF
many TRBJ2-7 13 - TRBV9 TGTGCCAGCAGCGCCTCCGGGAGCTACGAGCAGTACTTC CASSASGSYEQYF
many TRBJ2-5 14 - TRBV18 TGTGCCAGCTCACCACGCAACGGTCAAGAGACCCAGTACTTC CASSPRNGQETQYF
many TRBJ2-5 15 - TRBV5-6 TGTGCCAGCAGCTGGGGGGGGGGGCTGCGAGAGACCCAGTACTTC CASSWGGGLRETQYF
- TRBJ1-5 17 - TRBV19 TGTGCCAGTAGTAACCGGGAAGGGAGGGCGAGCAATCAGCCCCAGCATTTT CASSNREGRASNQPQHF
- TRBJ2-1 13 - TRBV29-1 TGCAGCGTTGACGAGGGGGGCGGCTATGAGCAGTTCTTC CSVDEGGGYEQFF
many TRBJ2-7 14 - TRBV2 TGTGCCAGCAGTTGGGAGAGCTACACGAGGGAGCAGTACTTC CASSWESYTREQYF
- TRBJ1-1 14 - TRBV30 TGTGCCTGCCTGGGGGGACACTTGAACACTGAAGCTTTCTTT CACLGGHLNTEAFF